Listed here are 7 T cell receptor beta chains from one sample, sequenced in a study of blood T cell repertoires in COVID-19. Method: immunoSEQ multiplex PCR; TCRdb's copy keeps in-frame clones and lacks some. The repertoire has roughly 60,000 clones, approximately 90% of them found once; the top ten carry roughly a tenth. Sequenced: peripheral blood. Source of these receptors: a human donor with acute or convalescent COVID-19. The donor label of this sample is uncertain.

The J gene is TRBJ1-3, the V gene TRBV5-1; 9 nucleotides match TRBD1. V lost 4 bases, J lost 3 bases, and 11 bases stayed unmatched. CDR1 is SGHRS, CDR2 YFSETQ, per germline. The CDR3 consists of 17 residues. The CDR3 DNA reads as TGCGCCAGCAGCCCCCAAACCGGGACAGGGAATGGAAACACCATATATTTT. Its translation is CASSPQTGTGNGNTIYF.

The chain carries TRBV30 and TRBJ2-1, with D tentatively TRBD1 (5 bases). The CDR3 is made up of 13 amino acids. V was clipped by 3 bases and J by 5 bases, with 11 bases between them. Germline CDR1 and CDR2: GTSNPN and SVGIG (reference sequence). CDR3 coding DNA: TGTGCCTGGAGCCCCAGGGTCGACAATGAGCAGTTCTTC. Amino acid sequence: CAWSPRVDNEQFF.

The chain combines TRBV20-1 with TRBJ2-3; 7 nucleotides align to TRBD2. Germline V CDR1 and CDR2: DFQATT, SNEGSKA (reference sequence). Losses at the gene ends were 3 bases for V and 6 bases for J; bases not matched to a gene: 0. The CDR3 is made up of 11 amino acids. The CDR3 reads CSASGRDTQYF. Here the CDR3 DNA reads TGCAGTGCTAGCGGGAGGGATACGCAGTATTTT.

The CDR3 DNA reads TGTGCCAGCAGTGAACCCCCCCGCGACTACGAGCAGTACTTC. The encoded protein is CASSEPPRDYEQYF. The chain combines TRBV25-1 with TRBJ2-7, with unresolved D. Germline V CDR1 and CDR2: MGHDK, SYGVNS. Trimming took 2 bases from V and 3 from J, leaving 11 bases between them. This CDR3 is 14 amino acids long.

The rearrangement links TRBV5-1 to TRBJ1-2, with TRBD1 matching 10 bases. This CDR3 comprises 14 residues. Germline CDR1 is SGHRS and CDR2 is YFSETQ. The trim removed 6 bases at V and 3 bases at J, leaving 5 bases unmatched. Here the CDR3 DNA reads TGCGCCAGCAAATCGACAGGGGGCGACTATGGCTACACCTTC. Translation: CASKSTGGDYGYTF.

V usage is TRBV9 and J usage is TRBJ1-1; TRBD1 agrees at 7 bases. V lost 4 bases and J lost 5; bases outside the gene matches: 8. Germline V gene sequence: CDR1 SGDLS, CDR2 YYNGEE. The CDR3 covers 14 residues. CDR3 region: CASSIRGDWTEAFF. As DNA, the CDR3 is TGTGCCAGCAGCATCAGGGGGGATTGGACTGAAGCTTTCTTT. The variable domain in full, with the rest retrieved from reference TRBV9 and TRBJ1-1, is DSGVTQTPKHLITATGQRVTLRCSPRSGDLSVYWYQQSLDQGLQFLIQYYNGEERAKGNILERFSAQQFPDLHSELNLSSLELGDSALYFCASSIRGDWTEAFFGQGTRLTVV.

The chain combines TRBV9 with TRBJ2-1, with 9 bases aligning to TRBD2. J was trimmed by 7 bases and V by 4 bases; bases with no gene match: 6. CDR3 size: 14 residues. In germline, CDR1 is SGDLS, CDR2 YYNGEE. The CDR3 is CASSKGLASNEQFF. The CDR3 DNA follows: TGTGCCAGCAGCAAGGGACTAGCTTCGAATGAGCAGTTCTTC.